Sequencing of this TCR beta chain was carried out in a study of blood T cell repertoires in COVID-19. Study-wide background: Samples came from the United States, Italy and Spain, spanning acute and convalescent COVID-19.

Authors' methods: Cell counts per sample came from amplifying reference gene primers. The data were produced by immunoSEQ multiplex PCR, yet TCRdb's version contains in-frame clones alone and is incomplete. D and trimming were read from the DNA, whereas the V and J calls and clone size are those reported in that table. Of approximately 220,000 clones detected, roughly 82% appear once; the ten largest clones hold about 4.5%. The V end was cut by 8 bases, the J end by 0 bases, with 13 bases between. Germline V CDR1 and CDR2: KGHSH, LQKENI. This CDR3 is built from 14 residues. This sequence originates from a woman in her sixties or seventies with acute or convalescent COVID-19. V gene TRBV18 combines with J gene TRBJ1-1; perhaps TRBD1 as D (6 bases). The specimen was peripheral blood. The CDR3 nucleotides read TGTGCCAGCACTACACAGGGCCTGAACACTGAAGCTTTCTTT. Protein sequence: CASTTQGLNTEAFF.